The rows below give T cell receptor beta chains drawn from one sample of a study of T cell responses to AZD1222 COVID-19 vaccine. Clones were read by immunoSEQ multiplex PCR, and TCRdb kept only the in-frame ones, dropping some. The table records roughly 100,000 clones, roughly 89% of them present only once. Sequenced here: peripheral blood, sampled 28 days after the second AZD1222 dose. The receptors shown here come from an adult who received the AZD1222 COVID-19 vaccine. Each CDR3 is given without its conserved first and last residue. Each record gives: V gene, D gene, J gene, CDR3 protein. D genes are given only for firm matches.

v_call: TRBV30
d_call: TRBD1
j_call: TRBJ2-2
cdr3_aa: AWRGQGNTGELF

v_call: TRBV28
d_call: NA
j_call: TRBJ1-1
cdr3_aa: ASSFGTSTEAF

v_call: TRBV10-3
d_call: TRBD1
j_call: TRBJ2-7
cdr3_aa: AISGTGDSYEQY

v_call: TRBV19
d_call: NA
j_call: TRBJ2-3
cdr3_aa: ASSIRYSQGSWGTDTQY

v_call: TRBV12-5
d_call: NA
j_call: TRBJ2-7
cdr3_aa: ASGLVLTVTRFEQY

v_call: TRBV6-5
d_call: TRBD1
j_call: TRBJ2-7
cdr3_aa: ASGQGLEQY

v_call: TRBV5-6
d_call: TRBD2
j_call: TRBJ2-1
cdr3_aa: ASSLEIGGSYNEQF

v_call: TRBV4-2
d_call: TRBD2
j_call: TRBJ2-3
cdr3_aa: ASSLQERESTDTQY

v_call: TRBV11-2
d_call: TRBD1
j_call: TRBJ2-7
cdr3_aa: ASSFGQGPIEQY

v_call: TRBV28
d_call: TRBD1
j_call: TRBJ1-2
cdr3_aa: ASSRSLRQGIDYGYT

v_call: TRBV6-5
d_call: NA
j_call: TRBJ2-2
cdr3_aa: ASSYSQTSTGELF

v_call: TRBV5-1
d_call: NA
j_call: TRBJ1-1
cdr3_aa: ASSLEVGRTEAF

v_call: TRBV25-1
d_call: NA
j_call: TRBJ1-1
cdr3_aa: ATNDVGAEAF

v_call: TRBV11-2
d_call: TRBD1
j_call: TRBJ2-7
cdr3_aa: ASSLAFTGASEQY

v_call: TRBV2
d_call: TRBD2
j_call: TRBJ2-3
cdr3_aa: ASSGLAVSTDTQY

v_call: TRBV7-7
d_call: TRBD2
j_call: TRBJ2-1
cdr3_aa: ASSLGSGGYNEQF

v_call: TRBV30
d_call: NA
j_call: TRBJ1-1
cdr3_aa: AWTRQANTEAF

v_call: TRBV6-6
d_call: NA
j_call: TRBJ2-7
cdr3_aa: ASSYSYGGRTYEQY

v_call: TRBV2
d_call: TRBD2
j_call: TRBJ2-5
cdr3_aa: ASSGTSGRAGETQY

v_call: TRBV4-2
d_call: TRBD2
j_call: TRBJ2-1
cdr3_aa: ASSQDSSTSGSYEQF

v_call: TRBV28
d_call: NA
j_call: TRBJ1-5
cdr3_aa: ASSSRTDYQPQH

v_call: TRBV6-4
d_call: NA
j_call: TRBJ2-1
cdr3_aa: ASSEEPFSDSYNEQF

v_call: TRBV16
d_call: NA
j_call: TRBJ1-1
cdr3_aa: ASSQSGKNTEAF

v_call: TRBV4-2
d_call: TRBD1
j_call: TRBJ2-5
cdr3_aa: ASSQPGQLQETQY

v_call: TRBV12-3/TRBV12-4
d_call: NA
j_call: TRBJ2-2
cdr3_aa: ASSSSTGELF

v_call: TRBV10-3
d_call: TRBD1
j_call: TRBJ1-2
cdr3_aa: AISDRDRTSYGYT

v_call: TRBV6-1
d_call: NA
j_call: TRBJ2-1
cdr3_aa: ASSELGQNYNEQF

v_call: TRBV6-1
d_call: TRBD2
j_call: TRBJ2-7
cdr3_aa: ASSEARGDSPYEQY

v_call: TRBV28
d_call: TRBD2
j_call: TRBJ2-4
cdr3_aa: ASSLLAGGPQNIQY

v_call: TRBV6-6
d_call: NA
j_call: TRBJ2-7
cdr3_aa: ASRPIRDTPYEQY

v_call: TRBV4-1
d_call: NA
j_call: TRBJ2-7
cdr3_aa: ASSQEEPVGTGSSYEQY

v_call: TRBV11-2
d_call: TRBD2
j_call: TRBJ2-7
cdr3_aa: ASSLAGGISYEQY

v_call: TRBV18
d_call: NA
j_call: TRBJ2-7
cdr3_aa: ASSPSNKRNYEQY

v_call: TRBV2
d_call: NA
j_call: TRBJ1-4
cdr3_aa: ASSPWTANEKLF

v_call: TRBV28
d_call: NA
j_call: TRBJ1-2
cdr3_aa: ASTLLGANYGYT

v_call: TRBV6-5
d_call: NA
j_call: TRBJ1-4
cdr3_aa: ASSYSRVEVKLF

v_call: TRBV5-4
d_call: TRBD2
j_call: TRBJ2-1
cdr3_aa: ASSQAGVREQF

v_call: TRBV30
d_call: TRBD1
j_call: TRBJ2-5
cdr3_aa: ATTVTGVEETQY

v_call: TRBV5-5
d_call: TRBD2
j_call: TRBJ2-5
cdr3_aa: ASSPGGAGVDETQY

v_call: TRBV20-1
d_call: TRBD1
j_call: TRBJ2-7
cdr3_aa: SASGTGLRTTEQY

v_call: TRBV27
d_call: TRBD2
j_call: TRBJ2-7
cdr3_aa: ASSRGEGRYEQY

v_call: TRBV5-1
d_call: NA
j_call: TRBJ1-2
cdr3_aa: ASSSKLGQPRDYGYT

v_call: TRBV3-1/TRBV3-2
d_call: NA
j_call: TRBJ2-3
cdr3_aa: ASSRRTGGTDTQY

v_call: TRBV3-1/TRBV3-2
d_call: TRBD1
j_call: TRBJ1-6
cdr3_aa: ASSRQGNNSPLH

v_call: TRBV6-5
d_call: TRBD1
j_call: TRBJ2-7
cdr3_aa: ASSYRATGETYEQY

v_call: TRBV7-9
d_call: NA
j_call: TRBJ2-7
cdr3_aa: ASGTTGEQY

v_call: TRBV19
d_call: NA
j_call: TRBJ1-1
cdr3_aa: ASSVTNTEAF

v_call: TRBV10-3
d_call: NA
j_call: TRBJ2-7
cdr3_aa: AISESYGSSYEQY

v_call: TRBV21-1
d_call: NA
j_call: TRBJ1-1
cdr3_aa: ASSKVKTDLNTEAF